Listed below are T cell receptor beta chains from one sample, sequenced in a study of control samples from healthy donors and cancer patients. The data were produced by immunoSEQ multiplex PCR, yet TCRdb's version contains in-frame clones alone and is incomplete. The sample lists over 150,000 clones, around 90% occurring once. The sample was blood. These receptors all come from a man aged 25-45 years in good health. Both conserved end residues are part of each CDR3. D genes are given only for firm matches. Some rows mark clone size as missing; the rest say once, few, many or name a class of expanded clone.

V gene,J gene,D gene,clone size,CDR3 protein,CDR3 DNA
TRBV28,TRBJ2-7,NA,NA,CASALATVHEQYF,TGTGCCAGCGCCCTTGCGACAGTCCACGAGCAGTACTTC
TRBV4-1,TRBJ1-2,TRBD1,once,CASSTHRGDYGYTF,TGCGCCAGCAGCACGCACAGGGGTGACTATGGCTACACCTTC
TRBV5-4,TRBJ2-1,NA,NA,CASSLDTGPYNEQFF,TGTGCCAGCAGCTTGGATACAGGTCCTTACAATGAGCAGTTCTTC
TRBV10-3,TRBJ1-2,NA,NA,CAISESRERDGYTF,TGTGCCATCAGTGAGTCCAGGGAGCGTGACGGCTACACCTTC
TRBV27,TRBJ2-4,NA,once,CARNRGGLNIQYF,TGTGCCCGAAACAGGGGGGGTCTGAACATTCAGTACTTC
TRBV7-8,TRBJ1-5,NA,NA,CASSSAGRGSGRNQPQHF,TGTGCCAGCAGCTCAGCGGGAAGGGGATCGGGTCGCAATCAGCCCCAGCATTTT
TRBV10-2,TRBJ1-2,NA,few,CASSDREKGGYTF,TGCGCCAGCAGTGACAGGGAGAAGGGTGGCTACACCTTC
TRBV30,TRBJ2-7,TRBD2,NA,CAWRGKGLVREQYF,TGTGCCTGGAGAGGGAAGGGACTAGTCCGCGAGCAGTACTTC
TRBV18,TRBJ1-5,TRBD1,NA,CASSSGQGSYSNQPQHF,TGTGCCAGCTCATCCGGACAGGGCTCCTATAGCAATCAGCCCCAGCATTTT
TRBV7-8,TRBJ1-2,TRBD1,NA,CASSPRQGFTGYTF,TGTGCCAGCAGCCCAAGACAGGGTTTTACAGGCTACACCTTC
TRBV4-2,TRBJ1-4,NA,NA,CASSLLPGGRGGTNEKLFF,TGTGCCAGCAGCTTACTCCCGGGAGGCCGCGGAGGGACTAATGAAAAACTGTTTTTT
TRBV2,TRBJ2-1,NA,NA,CASTLQHRDNEFF,TGTGCCAGCACCCTTCAGCACCGGGACAATGAGTTCTTC
TRBV6-2/TRBV6-3,TRBJ1-5,NA,NA,CASSPSGGNQPQHF,TGTGCCAGCAGCCCATCTGGCGGCAATCAGCCCCAGCATTTT
TRBV19,TRBJ1-5,NA,NA,CASTLRGGNNQPQHF,TGTGCCAGTACCCTACGAGGGGGAAACAATCAGCCCCAGCATTTT
TRBV11-2,TRBJ2-5,NA,NA,CASSVGVQETQYF,TGTGCCAGCAGCGTCGGGGTACAAGAGACCCAGTACTTC
TRBV2,TRBJ1-1,TRBD1,once,CATGQYTNTEAFF,TGTGCCACGGGACAGTACACGAACACTGAAGCTTTCTTT
TRBV7-9,TRBJ1-2,NA,NA,CASSPRRGVYGYTF,TGTGCCAGCAGCCCAAGACGGGGGGTCTATGGCTACACCTTC